The following is a T cell receptor beta chain sequence with its context. Antigen specificity is unknown. The source of the sample is a study of cytomegalovirus exposure and HLA in healthy donors. Broader study findings: Certain sequence variants were highly shared and formed a cluster, and this cluster was likely a sequencing artifact.

The PCR contained 60 Vbeta and 13 Jbeta primers. Some clones are missing from TCRdb's copy, which holds only in-frame ones; the method was immunoSEQ multiplex PCR. The sample has under 150,000 clones, 80% to 90% seen once. This CDR3 is built from 14 residues. Trimming left V 1 base short and J 6 bases short, with 13 bases between. Per germline, CDR1 MGHDK and CDR2 SYGVNS. Material: PBMCs. This chain links TRBV25-1 with TRBJ2-7, with D perhaps TRBD2 (5 bases). The origin of this receptor is a woman in her forties in good health and CMV-seropositive. CDR3 coding DNA: TGTGCCAGCAGTGAATTTAAACTGGCGGGCGAGCAGTACTTC. It codes for CASSEFKLAGEQYF.